This T cell receptor (beta chain) appears in the sequencing data of a study of blood T cell repertoires in COVID-19. Looking at the study overall: Acute-phase and convalescent COVID-19 samples originated in the United States, Italy and Spain. T cells, B-cell-depleted T cells, or PBMCs supplied cDNA or gDNA.

The CDR3 totals 18 residues. Trimming cost V 3 bases and J 2 bases; bases outside gene matches: 12. Germline-derived CDR1 and CDR2 are LGHDT and YNNKEL (reference sequence). Methods used by the authors: By means of reference gene primer amplification, nucleated cell counts were estimated. Clones were sequenced by immunoSEQ multiplex PCR, and TCRdb holds only the in-frame ones, with some missing. Clonal size and the V and J genes are those of that table, whereas D and trimming came from the DNA. This sample has about 180,000 clones; 84% occur once, and the top ten carry about 7%. The sample consisted of peripheral blood. The receptor was derived from a human donor in a cohort sampled during active COVID-19. The chain couples TRBV3-1 (or the pseudogene TRBV3-2) to TRBJ2-7, with TRBD2 identical over 11 bases. The CDR3 reads CASSHLVRPGLAAYEQYF. The DNA for the CDR3 is TGTGCCAGCAGCCATCTGGTTAGGCCGGGACTAGCGGCCTACGAGCAGTACTTC.